The 3 T cell receptor beta chains below come from one sample, sequenced in a study of post-analysis software for immune sequencing data. Regarding the study as a whole: Five or six TRBV segments were significantly more frequent in patients than in controls. TRBV5-6, TRBV5-1 and TRBV20-1 were among these segments.

cDNA libraries of TCR beta carried unique molecular identifiers. TCRdb fed the PCR reads into MiXCR, producing one record per CDR3 protein. The sample contains some 690,000 distinct CDR3 sequences, 25% to 30% of which appear only once. The antigens for these receptors are not known. The sequenced sample was blood. The receptors derive from a girl between 10 and 17 years old with multiple sclerosis.

Concerning this clonotype: Given a much more abundant clone one base away, this may be a read error. The J gene is TRBJ2-5, the V gene TRBV6-5; unclear D gene. CDR3 length: 11 amino acids. CDR1 and CDR2 from the germline V gene are MNHEY and SVGAGI. Trimming removed 2 bases from V and 9 bases from J, with 7 bases in between. CDR3 in amino acids: CASSYQWAQYF. DNA of the CDR3: TGTGCCAGCAGTTACCAGTGGGCCCAGTACTTC.

V is TRBV10-3 and J is TRBJ2-1; 10 bases align to TRBD2. CDR1 and CDR2 (germline): ENHRY, SYGVKD. The CDR3 is made up of 15 amino acids. V gave up 2 bases and J gave up 5 bases; unmatched junction bases: 3. The CDR3 region is CAISEGLADDNEQFF. The CDR3 coding sequence is TGTGCCATCAGTGAGGGACTAGCGGATGACAATGAGCAGTTCTTC.

J is TRBJ2-5 and V is TRBV20-1; D possibly corresponds to TRBD1 (5 bases). The CDR3 spans 15 residues. The V and J ends lost 6 bases and 1 base respectively, with 18 bases between them. From germline, CDR1 is DFQATT and CDR2 SNEGSKA (reference sequence). CDR3 sequence: CSAMGQLGIQETQYF. CDR3 bases: TGCAGTGCAATGGGGCAGTTGGGGATCCAAGAGACCCAGTACTTC.